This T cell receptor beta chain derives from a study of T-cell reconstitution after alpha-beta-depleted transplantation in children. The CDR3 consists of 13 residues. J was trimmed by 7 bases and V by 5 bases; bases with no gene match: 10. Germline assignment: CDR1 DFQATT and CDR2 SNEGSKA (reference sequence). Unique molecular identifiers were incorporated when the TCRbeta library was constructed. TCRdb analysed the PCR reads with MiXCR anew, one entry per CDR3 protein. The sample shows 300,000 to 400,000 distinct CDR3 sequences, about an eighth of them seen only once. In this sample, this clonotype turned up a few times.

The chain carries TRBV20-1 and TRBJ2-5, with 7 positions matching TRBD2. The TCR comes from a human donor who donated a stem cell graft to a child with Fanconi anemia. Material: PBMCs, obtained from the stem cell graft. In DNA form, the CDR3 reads TGCAGTGCTGTGGGAGGGTCGGTCGTGACCCAGTACTTC. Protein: CSAVGGSVVTQYF.